The next 20 T cell receptor beta chains were all read from a single sample in a study of blood T cell repertoires in COVID-19. TCRdb's copy holds only in-frame clones and misses some; the assay was immunoSEQ multiplex PCR. The sample shows around 56,000 clones, over 75% of them seen only once. Material for sequencing was peripheral blood. These receptors came from a man aged 55 to 70 with acute or convalescent COVID-19.

The V call is TRBV6-5, the J call TRBJ1-1, with TRBD1 as a possible D gene (6 bases). V lost 6 bases to trimming and J lost 2 bases, with 13 bases between them. Per the germline V gene, CDR1 is MNHEY and CDR2 is SVGAGI. This CDR3 has 14 residues. CDR3 sequence reads: CASRQGHLNTEAFF. CDR3 nucleotides: TGTGCCAGCAGACAGGGACACCTCAACACTGAAGCTTTCTTT.

V is TRBV19 and J is TRBJ1-6; 10 positions match TRBD1. The V gene end was trimmed by 3 bases and the J gene end by 8 bases; junction bases not matched to a gene: 4. The CDR3 contains 15 residues. Per the germline V gene, CDR1 is LNHDA and CDR2 is SQIVND (reference sequence). The CDR3 DNA is TGTGCCAGTAGTATGGGCGGACAGGGGGATTCACCCCTCCACTTT. Residues: CASSMGGQGDSPLHF.

The chain links TRBV15 to TRBJ1-5; 8 nucleotides agree with TRBD1. The CDR3 spans 15 residues. J was trimmed by 4 bases and V by 8 bases; bases with no gene match: 10. Looked up from germline, CDR1 is LNHNV and CDR2 is YYDKDF (reference sequence). The CDR3 DNA reads TGTGCCACCGAGACAGGGGTTGGGGCGAATCAGCCCCAGCATTTT. It yields the protein CATETGVGANQPQHF.

This clone has only a few counts. The rearrangement joins TRBV5-1 to TRBJ2-1, with no clear D. V was pared by 4 bases and J by 6 bases, with 11 bases between. Germline-derived CDR1 and CDR2 are SGHRS and YFSETQ. The length of the CDR3 is 13 residues. As DNA, the CDR3 is TGCGCCAGCAGCGCGCGGTACGGCAATGAGCAGTTCTTC. Translated, it gives CASSARYGNEQFF.

This clone was observed a few times. DNA for the CDR3: TGCGCCAGCAGCCAAGCGATTAGCGGGGGGGCGGAGTACGAGGGGACCCAGTACTTC. It translates to CASSQAISGGAEYEGTQYF. V is TRBV4-1 and J is TRBJ2-5; 11 nucleotides line up with TRBD2. After removal of 1 base from V and 7 bases from J, the junction contained 17 bases not matched to a gene. CDR1 is MGHRA and CDR2 is YSYEKL in the germline V gene. CDR3 size: 19 residues.

This clone was detected many times. This chain uses TRBV11-3 with TRBJ2-7; D is undetermined. Germline V gene lookup returns CDR1 SGHNT and CDR2 YENEEA. Between the trimmed V and J ends, which lost 0 bases and 0 bases, there was a span of 15 bases. This CDR3 spans 17 amino acids. As DNA, the CDR3 is TGTGCCAGCAGCTTAGAAACATTGGCAGGCGTCTCCTACGAGCAGTACTTC. Protein sequence: CASSLETLAGVSYEQYF.

The chain couples TRBV5-1 to TRBJ2-1; TRBD2 matches at 9 bases. The CDR3 totals 18 residues. Unmatched junction bases numbered 7, after V lost 0 bases and J lost 0 bases. Germline-derived CDR1 and CDR2 are SGHRS and YFSETQ. CDR3 loop: CASSLAASGVPSYNEQFF. DNA of the CDR3: TGCGCCAGCAGCTTGGCAGCTAGCGGGGTCCCCTCCTACAATGAGCAGTTCTTC.

This chain uses TRBV7-9 with TRBJ1-2; possibly TRBD1 for D (5 bases). The V end lost 5 bases, the J end lost 8 bases, and 15 bases lay between the germline ends. CDR1 SEHNR and CDR2 FQNEAQ come from the germline V gene (reference sequence). This CDR3 is 13 amino acids long. CDR3 sequence (DNA): TGTGCCAGCAGCCCCCAGGGAACGAGCGGCTACACCTTC. As protein: CASSPQGTSGYTF.

J is TRBJ2-7 and V is TRBV11-2; TRBD1 is a possible D gene (5 bases). With 1 base removed from V and 0 bases from J, the gap between germline ends came to 10 bases. The CDR3 has 15 residues. Germline lookup yields CDR1 SGHAT and CDR2 FQNNGV. CDR3 bases: TGTGCCAGCAGCTTAGCACAGGTCAACTCCTACGAGCAGTACTTC. Translated, it gives CASSLAQVNSYEQYF.

The rearrangement links TRBV6-6 to TRBJ2-7, with D possibly TRBD2 on 6 matching bases. From germline, CDR1 is MNHNY and CDR2 SVGAGI (reference sequence). The CDR3 has 16 residues. V lost 5 bases, J lost 0 bases, and 17 bases lay in between. The CDR3 DNA sequence: TGTGCCAGCAGTAGACCGTCTGGGAGGAGCTCCTACGAGCAGTACTTC. Residues: CASSRPSGRSSYEQYF.

This chain links TRBV29-1 with TRBJ2-3; TRBD1 aligns across 9 bases. This CDR3 has 16 amino acids. Germline loops: CDR1 SQVTM, CDR2 ANQGSEA. Unmatched junction bases numbered 14, after V lost 6 bases and J lost 4 bases. The CDR3 nucleotides are TGCAGCGTGCTCTTACCGGGACAGGGCCTCTCAGATACGCAGTATTTT. It encodes CSVLLPGQGLSDTQYF.

This clone was recorded a few times. The genes are TRBV2 and TRBJ2-5; 8 bases line up with TRBD2. V was pared by 7 bases and J by 3 bases, with 1 base of the junction left unmatched. The CDR3 contains 12 residues. Germline V CDR1 and CDR2: SNHLY, FYNNEI. Here the CDR3 DNA reads TGTGCCAGCACACTAGCGGAAGAGACCCAGTACTTC. As protein: CASTLAEETQYF.

The J gene is TRBJ2-5, the V gene TRBV5-1; D might be TRBD2 (7 bases). V was cut by 3 bases and J by 1 base, with 16 bases left in between. The CDR3 runs to 16 residues. CDR1 SGHRS and CDR2 YFSETQ come from the germline V gene. The DNA for the CDR3 is TGCGCCAGCAGCTATGGGGCGGGGGCTCGCCAAGAGACCCAGTACTTC. It codes for CASSYGAGARQETQYF.

This clone came up once. The chain employs TRBV7-9 and TRBJ1-1; D ambiguous. The CDR3 consists of 15 residues. Trimming removed 1 base from V and 0 bases from J, with 9 bases in between. The germline V gene encodes CDR1 SEHNR and CDR2 FQNEAQ (reference sequence). CDR3 nucleotides: TGTGCCAGCAGCTTAGGAACGAACTTGAACACTGAAGCTTTCTTT. Translated, it gives CASSLGTNLNTEAFF.

This chain joins TRBV6-5 and TRBJ2-3, with TRBD1 matching 9 bases. The germline CDR1 and CDR2 sequences are MNHEY and SVGAGI. This CDR3 is 14 amino acids long. V was pared by 6 bases and J by 6 bases, with 7 bases of the junction left unmatched. The CDR3 spells CASRNRGLKDTQYF. For the CDR3, the DNA is TGTGCCAGCAGAAACAGGGGGCTAAAGGATACGCAGTATTTT.

The chain carries TRBV9 and TRBJ2-2, with 9 bases that match TRBD1. The germline V gene has CDR1 SGDLS and CDR2 YYNGEE. The V gene end was trimmed by 3 bases and the J gene end by 3 bases; junction bases not matched to a gene: 9. The CDR3 length is 17 residues. The CDR3 region is CASSAEPGTGHTGELFF. CDR3 bases: TGTGCCAGCAGCGCAGAACCCGGGACAGGGCACACCGGGGAGCTGTTTTTT.

This clone was recorded a few times. J is TRBJ2-7 and V is TRBV5-1; 8 positions match TRBD1. The CDR3 is 13 amino acids. In germline, CDR1 is SGHRS, CDR2 YFSETQ. Trimming took 4 bases from V and 3 from J; bases not matched to a gene: 3. The CDR3 nucleotides are TGCGCCAGCAGCAAAGGACAGGGCTACGAGCAGTACTTC. Protein sequence: CASSKGQGYEQYF.

The V gene is TRBV2, the J gene TRBJ1-6; no clear D gene. V was cut by 3 bases and J by 0 bases, with 9 bases left in between. Germline CDR1 is SNHLY and CDR2 is FYNNEI. The CDR3 consists of 16 residues. CDR3 region: CASSDYRSSYNSPLHF. The DNA for the CDR3 is TGTGCCAGCAGTGATTACCGGAGCTCCTATAATTCACCCCTCCACTTT.

V gene TRBV14 combines with J gene TRBJ1-3; D possibly corresponds to TRBD1 (6 bases). CDR3 size: 18 residues. V dropped 0 bases and J dropped 0 bases, with 15 bases sitting between them. Germline-derived CDR1 and CDR2 are SGHDN and FVKESK. The CDR3 DNA reads TGTGCCAGCAGCCAAGATTGGGGCAGGGGCCCCTCTGGAAACACCATATATTTT. Its translation is CASSQDWGRGPSGNTIYF.

This clone was found a few times. The rearrangement uses TRBV10-3 and TRBJ1-6; 9 bases line up with TRBD1. The CDR3 covers 14 residues. Losses at the gene ends were 10 bases for V and 4 bases for J; bases not matched to a gene: 5. Germline CDR1 is ENHRY and CDR2 is SYGVKD. CDR3 sequence reads: CATQQGAYNSPLHF. CDR3 sequence (DNA): TGTGCCACACAACAGGGGGCTTATAATTCACCCCTCCACTTT.